Listed here is a single T cell receptor beta chain. The antigen remains unidentified. An input of about 0.45 to 1 ug of RNA was subjected to reverse transcription using random hexamers. With immunoSEQ multiplex PCR, TCR beta CDR3 was amplified across 54 Vbeta and 13 Jbeta. TCRdb used MiXCR to reprocess the immunoSEQ multiplex PCR reads, holding one entry per CDR3 protein. The profile shows 55,000 to 85,000 distinct CDR3 sequences, 96% of them singletons. This specimen comes from a study of CD8 T cells in Susac syndrome. Study-wide results and limits: The authors acknowledged that their TCR sequencing and HLA analysis involved a relatively small number of individuals.

The CDR3 runs 14 residues. The germline V and J ends were trimmed by 0 bases and 4 bases, with 8 bases remaining between them. CDR1 and CDR2 from the germline V gene are SGDLS and YYNGEE. CD8+ and CD4+ T cells from blood underwent TCR beta sequencing, which was carried out in a high-throughput format. While CD8+ and CD4+ T cells were isolated negatively, TEMRA cells were enriched by FACS. The V and J genes are TRBV9 and TRBJ2-1; D call uncertain. This receptor was obtained from a human donor with multiple sclerosis. The material sequenced was CD4+ T cells from PBMCs. DNA for the CDR3: TGTGCCAGCAGCGTAGCAGGACCTTACAATGAGCAGTTCTTC. This sequence encodes CASSVAGPYNEQFF. The full variable domain, in which reference TRBV9 and TRBJ2-1 provide the parts outside the CDR3, is DSGVTQTPKHLITATGQRVTLRCSPRSGDLSVYWYQQSLDQGLQFLIQYYNGEERAKGNILERFSAQQFPDLHSELNLSSLELGDSALYFCASSVAGPYNEQFFGPGTRLTVL.